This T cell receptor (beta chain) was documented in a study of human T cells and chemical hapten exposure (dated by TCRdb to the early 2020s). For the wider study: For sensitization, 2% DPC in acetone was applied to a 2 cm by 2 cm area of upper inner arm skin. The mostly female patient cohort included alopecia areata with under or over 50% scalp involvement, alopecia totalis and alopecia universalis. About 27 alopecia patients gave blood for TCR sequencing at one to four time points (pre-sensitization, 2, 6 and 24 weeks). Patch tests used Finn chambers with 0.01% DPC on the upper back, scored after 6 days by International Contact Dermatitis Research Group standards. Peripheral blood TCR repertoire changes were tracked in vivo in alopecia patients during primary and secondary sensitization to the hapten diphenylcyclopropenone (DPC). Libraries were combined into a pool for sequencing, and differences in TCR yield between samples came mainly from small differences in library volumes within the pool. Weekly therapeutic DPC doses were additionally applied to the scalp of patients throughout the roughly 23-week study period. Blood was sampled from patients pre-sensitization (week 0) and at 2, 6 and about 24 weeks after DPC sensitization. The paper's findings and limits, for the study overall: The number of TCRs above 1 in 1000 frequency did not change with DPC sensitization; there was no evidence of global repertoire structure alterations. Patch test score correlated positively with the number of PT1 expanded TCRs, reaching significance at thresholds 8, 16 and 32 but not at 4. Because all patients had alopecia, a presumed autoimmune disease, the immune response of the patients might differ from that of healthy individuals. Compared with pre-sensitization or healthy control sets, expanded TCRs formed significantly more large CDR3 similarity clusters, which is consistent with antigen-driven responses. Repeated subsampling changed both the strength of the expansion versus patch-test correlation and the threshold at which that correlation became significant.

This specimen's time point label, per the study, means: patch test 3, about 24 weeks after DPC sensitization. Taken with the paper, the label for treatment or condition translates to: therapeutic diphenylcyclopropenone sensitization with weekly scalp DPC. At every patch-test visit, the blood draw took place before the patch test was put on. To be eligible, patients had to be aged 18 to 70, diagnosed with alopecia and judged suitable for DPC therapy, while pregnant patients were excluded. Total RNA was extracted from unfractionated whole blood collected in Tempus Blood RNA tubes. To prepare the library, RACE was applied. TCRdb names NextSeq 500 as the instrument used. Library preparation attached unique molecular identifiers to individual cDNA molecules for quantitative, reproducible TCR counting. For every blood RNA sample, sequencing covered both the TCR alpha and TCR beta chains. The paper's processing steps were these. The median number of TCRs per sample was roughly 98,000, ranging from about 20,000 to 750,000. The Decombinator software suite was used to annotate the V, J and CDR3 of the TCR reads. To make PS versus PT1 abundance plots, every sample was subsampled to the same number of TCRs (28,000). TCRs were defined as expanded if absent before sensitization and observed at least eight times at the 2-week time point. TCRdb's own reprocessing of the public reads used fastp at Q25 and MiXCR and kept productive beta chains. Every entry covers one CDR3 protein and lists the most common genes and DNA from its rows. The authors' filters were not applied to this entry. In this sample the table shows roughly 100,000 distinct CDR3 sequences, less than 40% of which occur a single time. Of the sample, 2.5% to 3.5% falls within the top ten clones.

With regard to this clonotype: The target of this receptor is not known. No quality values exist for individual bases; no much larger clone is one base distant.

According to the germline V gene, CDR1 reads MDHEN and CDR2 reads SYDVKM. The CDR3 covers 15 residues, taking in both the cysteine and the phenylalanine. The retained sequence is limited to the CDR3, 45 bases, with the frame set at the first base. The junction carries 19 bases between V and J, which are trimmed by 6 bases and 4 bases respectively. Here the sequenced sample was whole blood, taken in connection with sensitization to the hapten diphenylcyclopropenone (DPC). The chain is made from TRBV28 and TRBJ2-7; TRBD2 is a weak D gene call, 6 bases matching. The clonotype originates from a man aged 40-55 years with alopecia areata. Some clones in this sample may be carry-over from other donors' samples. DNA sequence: TGTGCCAGCAGCCCCTTCGGGGGAGTCAAATACGAGCAGTACTTC. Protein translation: CASSPFGGVKYEQYF.